A selection of T cell receptor beta chains follows, all from one sample in a study of T cells in Graves' hyperthyroidism and ophthalmopathy. A single record per CDR3 protein comes from TCRdb applying MiXCR to the multiplex PCR reads. Of 660,000 or so distinct CDR3 sequences in the sample, approximately 42% were seen once. Sequences were obtained from peripheral blood or thyroid tissue (not recorded which). The receptors derive from an adult man with Graves' disease, either hyperthyroidism or ophthalmopathy (not recorded which). The CDR3 runs from the conserved cysteine through the conserved F or W. Fields, in order: J gene, clone size, V gene, D gene, CDR3 DNA, CDR3 protein. The D gene is left open where the match is weak. For some rows the clone size is stated as once, few or many, or as a class when expanded; others skip it.

>TRBJ1-2|few|TRBV24-1|NA
TGTGCCACCAGTGATGGTCGGGCCAGGCCTCTTGGCTACACCTTC
CATSDGRARPLGYTF
>TRBJ1-1|few|TRBV20-1|TRBD1
TGCAGTGCCGAAGAAGGAGGGACAGGGTTTTTGAACACTGAAGCTTTCTTT
CSAEEGGTGFLNTEAFF
>TRBJ1-2|many|TRBV2|NA
TGTGCCAGCTCTGAGGGTAGGACCGCACGGGACTATGGCTACACCTTC
CASSEGRTARDYGYTF
>TRBJ1-5|NA|TRBV7-8|NA
TGTGCCAGCAGCTTGTTCGGAGGGGGGGTCGAGCATTTT
CASSLFGGGVEHF
>TRBJ1-5|many|TRBV2|NA
TGTGCCAGCAGTGATAGGGAAGGTCAGCCCCAGCATTTT
CASSDREGQPQHF
>TRBJ2-7|NA|TRBV7-8|TRBD2
TGTGCCAGCAGCGGGGGGGGGTTCTACGAGCAGTACTTC
CASSGGGFYEQYF
>TRBJ2-5|NA|TRBV10-3|NA
TGTGCCATCAGTGACTCCGGGGAAGAGACCCAGTACTTC
CAISDSGEETQYF
>TRBJ1-4|NA|TRBV2|NA
TGTGCCAGCAGTTATTCCGGGACAACTAATGAAAAACTGTTTTTT
CASSYSGTTNEKLFF
>TRBJ1-3|NA|TRBV6-5|TRBD1
TGCGCCAGCAGACCACACGATCAGGGGGCATCTGGAAACACCATATATTTT
CASRPHDQGASGNTIYF
>TRBJ1-5|many|TRBV12-3/TRBV12-4|TRBD1
TGTGCCAGTGAGGGACAGGGGGGAAGTCAGCCCCAGCATTTT
CASEGQGGSQPQHF
>TRBJ1-1|NA|TRBV20-1|NA
TGCAGTGCTACCCTCCTACGAAGGGGAATGGACACTGAAGCTTTCTTT
CSATLLRRGMDTEAFF
>TRBJ1-4|many|TRBV11-2|NA
TGTGCCAGCAGCTTTTGGGGAACTAATGAAAAACTGTTTTTT
CASSFWGTNEKLFF
>TRBJ2-7|NA|TRBV5-1|NA
TGCGCCAGCAGCTTGGAGTCAGGACCCGGCTACGAGCAGTACTTC
CASSLESGPGYEQYF
>TRBJ1-5|NA|TRBV20-1|TRBD1
TGCAGTGCTAGGGGACAGGTGAGTCAGCCCCAGCATTTT
CSARGQVSQPQHF
>TRBJ1-2|once|TRBV14|NA
TGTGCCAGCAGCCAAGATCTGGGCGACGACTATGGCTACACCTTC
CASSQDLGDDYGYTF
>TRBJ1-2|NA|TRBV20-1|TRBD1
TGCAGTGCTACCCCCGGGACAGGGGGCTATGGCTACACCTTC
CSATPGTGGYGYTF
>TRBJ1-2|NA|TRBV24-1|NA
TGTGCCACCAGTGATCACAGGGTGGATGGCTACACCTTC
CATSDHRVDGYTF
>TRBJ1-1|many|TRBV7-8|NA
TGTGCCAGCAGCCCAGGCAGGGGTCTACGGACTGAAGCTTTCTTT
CASSPGRGLRTEAFF
>TRBJ1-1|few|TRBV7-7|NA
TGTGCTAGCAGCCTAAACATTGGGGACACTGAAGCTTTCTTT
CASSLNIGDTEAFF
>TRBJ2-2|NA|TRBV29-1|TRBD1
TGCAGCGTTGGGACAGGGGGTTCGAACACCGGGGAGCTGTTTTTT
CSVGTGGSNTGELFF
>TRBJ1-1|NA|TRBV12-3/TRBV12-4|TRBD1
TGTGCCAGCAGCCAAACAGGGGTATGGACTGAAGCTTTCTTT
CASSQTGVWTEAFF
>TRBJ1-5|NA|TRBV6-1|TRBD1
TGTGCCAGCGGACTTCAGGGGGGCAATCAGCCCCAGCATTTT
CASGLQGGNQPQHF
>TRBJ2-3|few|TRBV5-1|TRBD1
TGCGCCAGCAGCTTGGCGGGACAGGGTACAGATACGCAGTATTTT
CASSLAGQGTDTQYF
>TRBJ1-6|NA|TRBV9|TRBD1
TGTGCCAGCAGCGTATTCCGGGACAGGGCGGTTAATTCACCCCTCCACTTT
CASSVFRDRAVNSPLHF
>TRBJ1-5|NA|TRBV29-1|TRBD1
TGCAGCGTTGACACGGTGGGGACAGACCAGCATTTT
CSVDTVGTDQHF
>TRBJ1-5|once|TRBV10-3|NA
TGTGCCATCAGTGAGTTTACAGGGACAAGCAATCAGCCCCAGCATTTT
CAISEFTGTSNQPQHF
>TRBJ2-5|many|TRBV7-9|TRBD1
TGTGCCAGCAGCCCGCGGGACAGGGGAGAGGGAGAGACCCAGTACTTC
CASSPRDRGEGETQYF
>TRBJ1-1|NA|TRBV4-1|TRBD1
TGTGCCAGCAGCCAACGGACAGGGGCGATTGAAGCTTTCTTT
CASSQRTGAIEAFF
>TRBJ1-1|many|TRBV7-2|NA
TGTGCCAGCAGCTTTATCACTGAAGCTTTCTTT
CASSFITEAFF
>TRBJ1-6|few|TRBV7-9|NA
TGTGCCAGCGGACTAAGGGGTCATAATTCACCCCTCCACTTT
CASGLRGHNSPLHF
>TRBJ1-6|NA|TRBV2|TRBD1
TGTGCCAGCAGTTCGACAGGGAGGGATAATTCACCCCTCCACTTT
CASSSTGRDNSPLHF
>TRBJ1-5|NA|TRBV19|NA
TGTGCCAGTAGTTTCTCCCTCAGGGATTCTGGCAATCAGCCCCAGCATTTT
CASSFSLRDSGNQPQHF
>TRBJ1-1|many|TRBV12-3/TRBV12-4|NA
TGTGCCAGCAGTTTCGGCCAGGGGATCGCTTTCTTT
CASSFGQGIAFF
>TRBJ2-2|many|TRBV29-1|TRBD2
TGCAGCGTAGGACTAGCGGGGAACACCGGGGAGCTGTTTTTT
CSVGLAGNTGELFF
>TRBJ1-1|NA|TRBV25-1|NA
TGCGCCAGCAGCTGGGGTAGGGGTAGAACTGAAGCTTTCTTT
CASSWGRGRTEAFF
>TRBJ2-5|once|TRBV24-1|TRBD1
TGTGCCACCAGTGATCTCTCTCCCGGGACAGGCCCCCAAGAGACCCAGTACTTC
CATSDLSPGTGPQETQYF
>TRBJ2-7|many|TRBV7-2|TRBD1
TGTGCCAGCAGCTCGTTAGGACAGGGACAGAAGTCCTACGAGCAGTACTTC
CASSSLGQGQKSYEQYF
>TRBJ1-5|NA|TRBV7-2|NA
TGTGCCAGCAGCTCCCGACGGGACGGCTATAGCAATCAGCCCCAGCATTTT
CASSSRRDGYSNQPQHF
>TRBJ1-1|NA|TRBV9|TRBD1
TGTGCCAGCAGCGTAGGAGGACAGGGGGCAGGTACTGAAGCTTTCTTT
CASSVGGQGAGTEAFF
>TRBJ2-3|NA|TRBV10-3|TRBD2
TGTGCCATCAGTTCTTCTAGCGGGGGGGCCCGCACAGATACGCAGTATTTT
CAISSSSGGARTDTQYF
>TRBJ2-5|NA|TRBV7-9|TRBD1
TGTGCCAGCAGTCCGGGACAGGGGACACAAGAGACCCAGTACTTC
CASSPGQGTQETQYF
>TRBJ2-7|few|TRBV5-1|NA
TGCGCCAGCAGCTTGGATCCCACCAGGGTCGATCAACCGCGGCTGTACTTC
CASSLDPTRVDQPRLYF
>TRBJ2-5|once|TRBV7-2|TRBD2
TGTGCCATCAAACGGACTAGCGGGGGGTTAAGTGAGACCCAGTACTTC
CAIKRTSGGLSETQYF
>TRBJ2-7|NA|TRBV15|TRBD1
TGTGCCACCAGCTCATACCGGGACAGGGGGGACTACGAGCAGTACTTC
CATSSYRDRGDYEQYF
>TRBJ1-2|NA|TRBV10-3|NA
TGTGCCATCAGTGAGTCTGTAGGACAGCCCCGCTATGGCTACACCTTC
CAISESVGQPRYGYTF
>TRBJ2-1|NA|TRBV29-1|TRBD1
TGCAGCGTTCCTATAGGGACAGGGTACAATGAGCAGTTCTTC
CSVPIGTGYNEQFF
>TRBJ1-2|many|TRBV7-3|NA
TGTGCCAGCAGCCAACCGGGGTCGGGCTACACCTTC
CASSQPGSGYTF
>TRBJ2-5|many|TRBV7-2|TRBD2
TGTGCCAGCGGCTCAGGGGGTTGGCTAGCGGGGGGGCCGGTGACCCAGTACTTC
CASGSGGWLAGGPVTQYF
>TRBJ2-7|NA|TRBV7-6|NA
TGTGCCAGCAGCTTCAGGGAACCCTCCTACGAGCAGTACTTC
CASSFREPSYEQYF
>TRBJ1-6|NA|TRBV7-2|NA
TGTGCCAGCAGCTTAGTACGGCCAGGGAGCTCCTATAATTCACCCCTCCACTTT
CASSLVRPGSSYNSPLHF
>TRBJ2-2|NA|TRBV7-2|TRBD2
TGTGCCAGCAGCCCTGGACTAGCGACCCGACGGTCCGGGGAGCTGTTTTTT
CASSPGLATRRSGELFF
>TRBJ2-7|NA|TRBV20-1|NA
TGCAGTGCTGGAGGGACGGTTCCCTACGAGCAGTACTTC
CSAGGTVPYEQYF
>TRBJ2-7|many|TRBV7-9|NA
TGTGCCAGCAGTCAGGGACTTGCCCGCTACGAGCAGTACTTC
CASSQGLARYEQYF
>TRBJ1-3|NA|TRBV7-3|NA
TGTGCCAGCAGCGGAGGACTAGCGGAGAACACCATATATTTT
CASSGGLAENTIYF
>TRBJ1-1|NA|TRBV7-3|NA
TGTGCCAGCACCATTGGGCTGACGAACACTGAAGCTTTCTTT
CASTIGLTNTEAFF
>TRBJ1-6|many|TRBV12-3/TRBV12-4|TRBD1
TGTGCCAGCAGACCAGGGACAGGGAGGGGTTCACCCCTCCACTTT
CASRPGTGRGSPLHF
>TRBJ2-5|few|TRBV2|NA
TGTGCCAGCACCCACGCATGGCGAGAGACCCAGTACTTC
CASTHAWRETQYF
>TRBJ1-5|many|TRBV11-2|NA
TGTGCCAGCAGCTTAGGGGTTCGGGGCAATCAGCCCCAGCATTTT
CASSLGVRGNQPQHF
>TRBJ2-5|NA|TRBV5-1|NA
TGCGCCAGCAGCCTGGGCCTCGGCGGCAATCAGCCCCAGTACTTC
CASSLGLGGNQPQYF
>TRBJ1-4|few|TRBV6-5|TRBD1
TGTGCCAGCAGTTGGGACAGGCAAAATGAAAAACTGTTTTTT
CASSWDRQNEKLFF